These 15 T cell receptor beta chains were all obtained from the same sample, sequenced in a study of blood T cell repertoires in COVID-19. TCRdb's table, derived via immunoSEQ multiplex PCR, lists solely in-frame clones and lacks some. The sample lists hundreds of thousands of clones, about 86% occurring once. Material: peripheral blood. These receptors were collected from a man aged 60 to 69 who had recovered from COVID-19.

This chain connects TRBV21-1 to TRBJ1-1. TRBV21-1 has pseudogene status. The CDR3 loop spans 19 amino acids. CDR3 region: CASSKEPEERGGENTEAFF. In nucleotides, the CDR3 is TGTGCCAGCAGCAAAGAGCCGGAAGAAAGAGGAGGAGAGAACACTGAAGCTTTCTTT.

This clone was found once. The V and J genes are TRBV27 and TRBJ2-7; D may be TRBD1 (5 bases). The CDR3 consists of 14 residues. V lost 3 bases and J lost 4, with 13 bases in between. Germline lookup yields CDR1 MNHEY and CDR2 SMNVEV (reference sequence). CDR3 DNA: TGTGCCAGCAGTTTGGGCCAGGGAAGGTACGAGCAGTACTTC. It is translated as CASSLGQGRYEQYF.

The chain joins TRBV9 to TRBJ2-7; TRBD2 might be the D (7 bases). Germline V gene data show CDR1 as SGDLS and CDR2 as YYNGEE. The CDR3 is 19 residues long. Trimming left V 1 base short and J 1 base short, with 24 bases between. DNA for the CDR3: TGTGCCAGCAGCGTAATACGGGGGGCTAGGAAAGCTGTATCCTACGAGCAGTACTTC. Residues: CASSVIRGARKAVSYEQYF.

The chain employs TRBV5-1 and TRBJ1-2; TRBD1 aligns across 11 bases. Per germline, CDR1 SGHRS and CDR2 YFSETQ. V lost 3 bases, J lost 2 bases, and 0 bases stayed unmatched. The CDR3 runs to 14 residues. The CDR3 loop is CASSWTGGNYGYTF. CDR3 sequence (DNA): TGCGCCAGCAGCTGGACAGGGGGCAACTATGGCTACACCTTC. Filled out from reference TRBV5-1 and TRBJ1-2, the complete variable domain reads KAGVTQTPRYLIKTRGQQVTLSCSPISGHRSVSWYQQTPGQGLQFLFEYFSETQRNKGNFPGRFSGRQFSNSRSEMNVSTLELGDSALYLCASSWTGGNYGYTFGSGTRLTVV.

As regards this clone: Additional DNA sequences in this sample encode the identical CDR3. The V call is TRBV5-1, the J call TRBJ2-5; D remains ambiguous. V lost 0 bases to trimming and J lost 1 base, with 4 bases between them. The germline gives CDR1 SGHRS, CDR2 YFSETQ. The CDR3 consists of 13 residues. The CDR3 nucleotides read TGCGCCAGCAGCTTGGCTATCCAAGAGACCCAGTACTTC. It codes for CASSLAIQETQYF. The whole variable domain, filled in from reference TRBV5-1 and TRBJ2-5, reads KAGVTQTPRYLIKTRGQQVTLSCSPISGHRSVSWYQQTPGQGLQFLFEYFSETQRNKGNFPGRFSGRQFSNSRSEMNVSTLELGDSALYLCASSLAIQETQYFGPGTRLLVL.

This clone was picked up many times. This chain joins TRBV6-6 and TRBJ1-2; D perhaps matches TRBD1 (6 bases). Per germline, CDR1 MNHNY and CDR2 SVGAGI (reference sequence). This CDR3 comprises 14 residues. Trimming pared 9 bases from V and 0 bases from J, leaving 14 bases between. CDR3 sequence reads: CASAPRGANYGYTF. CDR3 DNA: TGTGCCAGTGCCCCCAGGGGAGCTAACTATGGCTACACCTTC.

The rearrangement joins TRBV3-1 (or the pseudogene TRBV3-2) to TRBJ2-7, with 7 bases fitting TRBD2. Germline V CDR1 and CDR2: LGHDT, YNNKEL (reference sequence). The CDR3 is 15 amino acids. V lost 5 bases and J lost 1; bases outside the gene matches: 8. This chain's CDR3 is CASSAGLVLSYEQYF. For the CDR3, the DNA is TGTGCCAGCAGCGCCGGACTAGTCCTTTCCTACGAGCAGTACTTC.

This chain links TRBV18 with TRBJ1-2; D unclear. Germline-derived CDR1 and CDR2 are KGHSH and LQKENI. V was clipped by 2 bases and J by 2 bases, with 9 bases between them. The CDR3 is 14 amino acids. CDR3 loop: CASSPREPNYGYTF. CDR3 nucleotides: TGTGCCAGCTCACCAAGGGAGCCGAACTATGGCTACACCTTC.

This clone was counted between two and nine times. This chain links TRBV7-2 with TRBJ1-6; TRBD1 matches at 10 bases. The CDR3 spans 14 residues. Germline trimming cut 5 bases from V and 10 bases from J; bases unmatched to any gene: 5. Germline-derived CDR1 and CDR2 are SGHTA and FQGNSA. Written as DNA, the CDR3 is TGTGCCAGCAGCGCGGGACAGGGGAGCTCACCCCTCCACTTT. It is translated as CASSAGQGSSPLHF.

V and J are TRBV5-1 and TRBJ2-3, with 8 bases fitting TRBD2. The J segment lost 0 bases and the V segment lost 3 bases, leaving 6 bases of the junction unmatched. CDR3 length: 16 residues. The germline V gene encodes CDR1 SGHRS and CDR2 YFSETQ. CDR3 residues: CASSSRAGASTDTQYF. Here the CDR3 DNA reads TGCGCCAGCAGCTCCCGAGCGGGAGCTAGCACAGATACGCAGTATTTT.

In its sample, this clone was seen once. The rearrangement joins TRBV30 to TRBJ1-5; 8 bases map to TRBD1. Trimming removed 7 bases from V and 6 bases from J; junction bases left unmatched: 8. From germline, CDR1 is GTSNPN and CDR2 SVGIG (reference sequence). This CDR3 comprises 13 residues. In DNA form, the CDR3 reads TGTGCCTATGACAGGGGTGAGGGTCAGCCCCAGCATTTT. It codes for CAYDRGEGQPQHF. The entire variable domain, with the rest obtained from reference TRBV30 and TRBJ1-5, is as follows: SQTIHQWPATLVQPVGSPLSLECTVEGTSNPNLYWYRQAAGRGLQLLFYSVGIGQISSEVPQNLSASRPQDRQFILSSKKLLLSDSGFYLCAYDRGEGQPQHFGDGTRLSIL.

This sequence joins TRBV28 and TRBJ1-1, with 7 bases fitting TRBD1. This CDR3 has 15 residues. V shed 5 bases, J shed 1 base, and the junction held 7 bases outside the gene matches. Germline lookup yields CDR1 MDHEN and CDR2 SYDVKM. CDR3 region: CASSQTGFANTEAFF. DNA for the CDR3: TGTGCCAGCAGTCAGACAGGGTTCGCGAACACTGAAGCTTTCTTT.

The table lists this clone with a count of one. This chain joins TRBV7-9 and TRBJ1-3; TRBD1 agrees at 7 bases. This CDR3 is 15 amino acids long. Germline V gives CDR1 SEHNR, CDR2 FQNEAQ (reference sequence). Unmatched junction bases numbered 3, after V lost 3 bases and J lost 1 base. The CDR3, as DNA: TGTGCCAGCAGCTTCCCGACAGGGTCTGGAAACACCATATATTTT. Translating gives CASSFPTGSGNTIYF.

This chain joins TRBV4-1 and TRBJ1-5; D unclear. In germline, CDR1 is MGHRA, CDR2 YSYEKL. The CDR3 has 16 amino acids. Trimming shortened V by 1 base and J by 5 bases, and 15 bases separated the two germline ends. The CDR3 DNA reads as TGCGCCAGCAGCCAAGCGACTGGAGGAGTGCATCAGCCCCAGCATTTT. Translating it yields CASSQATGGVHQPQHF.

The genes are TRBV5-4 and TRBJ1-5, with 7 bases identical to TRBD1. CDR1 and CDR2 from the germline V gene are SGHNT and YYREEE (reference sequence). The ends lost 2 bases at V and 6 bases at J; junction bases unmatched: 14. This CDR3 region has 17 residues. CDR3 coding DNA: TGTGCCAGCAGCTTTCCCTCACACAGGGGACAAACTCAGCCCCAGCATTTT. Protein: CASSFPSHRGQTQPQHF.